This T cell receptor beta chain was observed in a study of T cell responses to AZD1222 COVID-19 vaccine. This CDR3 spans 24 amino acids. Trimming took 3 bases from V and 6 from J, leaving 44 bases between them. Germline loops: CDR1 MNHEY, CDR2 SMNVEV (reference sequence). TCRdb keeps only in-frame clones here, not all; method: immunoSEQ multiplex PCR. Of around 53,000 clones in the sample, 86% were seen once. The chain uses TRBV27 and TRBJ1-1; D not resolved. This TCR derives from an adult who received the AZD1222 COVID-19 vaccine. This specimen consisted of peripheral blood, obtained 28 days after the second AZD1222 dose. The DNA for the CDR3 is TGTGCCAGCAGTTTGTACCTTGTAAGGTTTGATGGAGTGCGCCCCCGGGCCGGCACCCCTGAAGCTTTCTTT. This gives the protein CASSLYLVRFDGVRPRAGTPEAFF.